This T cell receptor beta chain was captured by sequencing in a study of CD8+CD57+ T cells in acquired aplastic anemia (dated by TCRdb to about 2018). Study-level background: A mean of about 3 ug of DNA, ranging from roughly 0.19 to 30 ug, was extracted from sorted CD4+ and CD8+ cells. Healthy donor samples averaged about 9.8 million reads for CD4+ and 11 million to 12 million for CD8+ cells.

In the study, sorted CD4+ and CD8+ blood T cells from patients with severe aplastic anemia and from healthy subjects underwent deep sequencing of TCR repertoires. Ficoll-Paque density gradient centrifugation was used to isolate peripheral blood mononuclear cells. Before DNA extraction, CD4+ and CD8+ T cells were sorted by FACS or by magnetic beads. General findings and caveats noted by the study authors: Although roughly 29 CD8+ CDR3 sequences were shared by patients and controls, these sequences appeared highly expressed in patients and within the immunodominant clones of patients. CD8+ Simpson's diversity did not differ significantly between patients and healthy controls (P=0.060).

This clonotype has just a few counts. Its antigen is unknown. A read error may account for a junction end that differs from germline. TCR beta VDJ combination and CDR3 sequence profiling used genomic DNA as the template. TCR repertoire sequencing was run on an Illumina HiSeq 2000. As for the original processing: TRBV/TRBJ rearrangement plots, CDR3 size and DJ length profiles, and Simpson's diversity index were used to assess repertoires. The immunodominant clone was defined as the most abundant DNA sequence in deep sequencing data. CDR3 amino acid sequences were checked for sharing between subjects and were compared against published repertoires and the VDJdb database. In TCRdb, the public reads were trimmed at Q25 with fastp and aligned with MiXCR, with productive beta chains retained. Each CDR3 protein gets just one entry, which takes the most common genes and DNA from the rows behind it. TCRdb's processing, not the authors', yielded these V and J calls. Across this sample there are fewer than 250,000 distinct CDR3 sequences, with approximately 50% seen only once. 16% of the sample goes to the ten largest clones.

The sequenced sample consisted of sorted CD4+, CD8+, or CD8+CD57+ T cells (not recorded which) from PBMCs. This TCR came from a human donor in good health, serving as a control.

The CDR3 loop reads CATSREDGSYNEQLF. Read as DNA, the sequence is TGTGCCACCAGCAGGGAGGACGGCTCCTACAATGAGCAGCTCTTC. The chain is made from TRBV15 and TRBJ2-1, with a weak D call of TRBD2 (5 bases match). Including the terminal cysteine and phenylalanine, the CDR3 comprises 15 residues. Only CDR3 DNA remains: 45 bases, in frame from the first base. Per the germline V gene (reference sequence), LNHNV is the CDR1 and YYDKDF is the CDR2.